What follows is one T cell receptor (beta chain) and its context. Antigen: not known. The method was immunoSEQ multiplex PCR; TCRdb's version includes in-frame clones alone and lacks a portion of them. The sample contains 60,000 to 80,000 clones, about 81% of which appear only once. These data come from a study of OX40 agonist ivuxolimab in advanced cancers. Overall study findings and caveats: In CD8+ T cells, expanded clones were on average more numerous than in CD4+.

The germline V gene encodes CDR1 MNHEY and CDR2 SMNVEV (reference sequence). V dropped 0 bases and J dropped 2 bases, with 11 bases sitting between them. The CDR3 has 15 amino acids. The material was CD4+ or CD8+ T cells sorted from blood, obtained in a trial of the OX40 agonist ivuxolimab. This chain connects TRBV27 to TRBJ2-7; D gene ambiguous. The TCR sequence derives from an adult with an advanced solid tumor such as melanoma, head and neck, liver or kidney cancer. The DNA for the CDR3 is TGTGCCAGCAGTTTATCGGTAAGGGCCCCCTACGAGCAGTACTTC. Its protein is CASSLSVRAPYEQYF.